The T cell receptor (beta chain) described here comes from a study of cytomegalovirus exposure and HLA in healthy donors. This CDR3 contains 15 residues. Trimming took 4 bases from V and 8 from J, leaving 20 bases between them. CDR1 and CDR2 (germline): SEHNR, FQNEAQ (reference sequence). TCRdb keeps only in-frame clones here, not all; method: immunoSEQ multiplex PCR. The data contain under 200,000 clones, about nine tenths of them singletons. The clonotype comes from a woman aged 18-30 years in good health and CMV-seropositive. The V call is TRBV7-9, the J call TRBJ1-2, with D possibly matching TRBD1 (5 bases). Sequencing was carried out using PBMCs. This CDR3 reads CASSWEPGGDMGYTF. The CDR3 coding sequence is TGTGCCAGCAGCTGGGAACCTGGGGGGGATATGGGCTACACCTTC.